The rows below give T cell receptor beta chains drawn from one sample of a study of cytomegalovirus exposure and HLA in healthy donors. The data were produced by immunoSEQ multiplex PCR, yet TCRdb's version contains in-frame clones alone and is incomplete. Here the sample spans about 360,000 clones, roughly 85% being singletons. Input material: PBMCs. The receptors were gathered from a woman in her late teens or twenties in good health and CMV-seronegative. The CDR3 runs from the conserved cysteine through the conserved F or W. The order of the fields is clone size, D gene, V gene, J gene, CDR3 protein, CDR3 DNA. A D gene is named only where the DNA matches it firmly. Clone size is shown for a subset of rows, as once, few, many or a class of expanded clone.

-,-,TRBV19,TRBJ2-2,CAGGNTGELFF,TGTGCGGGGGGGAACACCGGGGAGCTGTTTTTT
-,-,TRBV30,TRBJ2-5,CAWSTGIQETQYF,TGTGCCTGGAGCACAGGAATCCAAGAGACCCAGTACTTC
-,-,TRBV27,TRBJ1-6,CASSLERSSYNSPLHF,TGTGCCAGCAGTTTAGAAAGGAGCTCCTATAATTCACCCCTCCACTTT
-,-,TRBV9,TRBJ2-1,CASSLSSNVPGEQFF,TGTGCCAGCAGCCTCTCTTCCAATGTCCCGGGTGAGCAGTTCTTC
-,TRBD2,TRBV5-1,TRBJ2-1,CASSLIVSGLAGGRDEQFF,TGCGCCAGCAGCTTGATAGTTTCAGGACTAGCGGGGGGACGGGATGAGCAGTTCTTC
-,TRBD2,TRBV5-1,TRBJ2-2,CASSSRTSGSSGTGELFF,TGCGCCAGCAGCTCGAGGACTAGCGGGAGTTCCGGCACCGGGGAGCTGTTTTTT
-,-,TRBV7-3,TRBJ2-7,CASSYLGATHAVYF,TGTGCCAGCAGCTATCTAGGGGCCACCCACGCTGTCTACTTC
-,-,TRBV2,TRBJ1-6,CASSEAGVSGPADSPLHF,TGTGCCAGCAGTGAAGCGGGCGTAAGCGGACCTGCGGATTCACCCCTCCACTTT
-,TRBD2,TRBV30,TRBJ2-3,CAWKLAGGPGTQYF,TGTGCCTGGAAACTAGCGGGAGGGCCCGGTACGCAGTATTTT
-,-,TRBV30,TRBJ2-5,CAWSRGLQETQYF,TGTGCCTGGAGTCGGGGACTTCAAGAGACCCAGTACTTC
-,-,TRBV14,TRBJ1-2,CASSPGSLSHTF,TGTGCCAGCAGCCCCGGGAGTTTATCCCACACCTTC
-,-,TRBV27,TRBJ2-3,CASSSMTSGDTQYF,TGTGCCAGCAGTTCGATGACTAGTGGGGATACGCAGTATTTT
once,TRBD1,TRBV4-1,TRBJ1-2,CASSQERTGTLINYGYTF,TGCGCCAGCAGCCAAGAGAGGACAGGGACACTAATTAACTATGGCTACACCTTC
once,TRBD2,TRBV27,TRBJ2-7,CASSSAGLAGNEQYF,TGTGCCAGCAGTTCAGCGGGACTAGCGGGAAACGAGCAGTACTTC
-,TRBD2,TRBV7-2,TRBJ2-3,CASREAGLRDTQYF,TGTGCCAGCAGAGAAGCGGGATTACGAGATACGCAGTATTTT
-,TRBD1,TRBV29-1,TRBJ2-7,CSVGTGSYEQYF,TGCAGCGTCGGGACAGGGTCCTACGAGCAGTACTTC
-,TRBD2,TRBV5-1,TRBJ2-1,CASSPSGLAGSSSYNEQFF,TGCGCCAGCAGCCCCTCGGGACTAGCGGGCTCCAGCTCCTACAATGAGCAGTTCTTC
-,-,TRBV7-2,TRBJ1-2,CASSLQISYTF,TGTGCCAGCAGCTTACAGATTAGCTACACCTTC
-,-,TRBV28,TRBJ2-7,CASIFQGTYEQYF,TGTGCCAGCATCTTCCAGGGGACCTACGAGCAGTACTTC
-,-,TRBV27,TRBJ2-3,CASSFASEADTQYF,TGTGCCAGCAGTTTTGCTAGCGAAGCAGATACGCAGTATTTT
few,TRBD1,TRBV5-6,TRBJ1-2,CASSLDRGSYGYTF,TGTGCCAGCAGCTTGGACAGGGGTAGCTATGGCTACACCTTC
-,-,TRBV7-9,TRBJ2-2,CASSPRGVGAHTGELFF,TGTGCCAGCAGCCCCCGAGGAGTGGGGGCTCACACCGGGGAGCTGTTTTTT